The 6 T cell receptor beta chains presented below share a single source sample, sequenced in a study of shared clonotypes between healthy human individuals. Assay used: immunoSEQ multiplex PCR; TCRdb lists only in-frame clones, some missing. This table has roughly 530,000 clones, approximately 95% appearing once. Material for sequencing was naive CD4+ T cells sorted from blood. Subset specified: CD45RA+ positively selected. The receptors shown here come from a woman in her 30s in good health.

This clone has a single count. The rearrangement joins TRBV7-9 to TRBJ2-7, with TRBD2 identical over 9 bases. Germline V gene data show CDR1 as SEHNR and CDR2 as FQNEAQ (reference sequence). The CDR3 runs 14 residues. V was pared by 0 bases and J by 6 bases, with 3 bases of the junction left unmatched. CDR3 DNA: TGTGCCAGCAGCTTAGCGGGGACTAGCAGCGAGCAGTACTTC. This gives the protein CASSLAGTSSEQYF.

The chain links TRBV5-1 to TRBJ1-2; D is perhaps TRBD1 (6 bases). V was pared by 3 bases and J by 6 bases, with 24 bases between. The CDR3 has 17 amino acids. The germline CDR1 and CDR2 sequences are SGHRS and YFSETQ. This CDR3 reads CASSWPAWGGAWNGYTF. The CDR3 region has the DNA TGCGCCAGCAGCTGGCCCGCTTGGGGGGGCGCATGGAATGGCTACACCTTC.

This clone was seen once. CDR3 DNA: TGTGCCAGCAGCCCACAGAGGGCTCAGGGCGGGGAGACCCAGTACTTC. Translating gives CASSPQRAQGGETQYF. The rearrangement joins TRBV11-2 to TRBJ2-5; possibly TRBD1 or TRBD2 for D (5 bases each). Germline V gene lookup returns CDR1 SGHAT and CDR2 FQNNGV. This CDR3 comprises 16 residues. V lost 5 bases and J lost 5, with 21 bases in between.

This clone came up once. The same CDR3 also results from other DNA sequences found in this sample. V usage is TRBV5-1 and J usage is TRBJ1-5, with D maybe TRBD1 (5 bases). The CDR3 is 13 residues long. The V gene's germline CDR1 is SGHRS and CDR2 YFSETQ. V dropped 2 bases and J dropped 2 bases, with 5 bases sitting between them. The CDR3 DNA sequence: TGCGCCAGCAGCTTACAGGGCAATCAGCCCCAGCATTTT. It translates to CASSLQGNQPQHF.

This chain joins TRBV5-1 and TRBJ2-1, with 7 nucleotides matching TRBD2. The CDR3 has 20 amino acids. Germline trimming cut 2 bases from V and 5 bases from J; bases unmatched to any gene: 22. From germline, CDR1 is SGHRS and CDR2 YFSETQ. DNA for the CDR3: TGCGCCAGCAGCTTAGTTAGACAGATCACTAGCGACGAGATCGACAATGAGCAGTTCTTC. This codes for CASSLVRQITSDEIDNEQFF. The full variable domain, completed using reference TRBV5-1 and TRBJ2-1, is KAGVTQTPRYLIKTRGQQVTLSCSPISGHRSVSWYQQTPGQGLQFLFEYFSETQRNKGNFPGRFSGRQFSNSRSEMNVSTLELGDSALYLCASSLVRQITSDEIDNEQFFGPGTRLTVL.

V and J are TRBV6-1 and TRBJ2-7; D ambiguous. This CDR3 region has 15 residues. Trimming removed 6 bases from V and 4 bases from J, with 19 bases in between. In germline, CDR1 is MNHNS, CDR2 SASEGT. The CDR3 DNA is TGTGCCAGCAGCCTAGACCCGCGGATGGGATACGAGCAGTACTTC. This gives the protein CASSLDPRMGYEQYF.